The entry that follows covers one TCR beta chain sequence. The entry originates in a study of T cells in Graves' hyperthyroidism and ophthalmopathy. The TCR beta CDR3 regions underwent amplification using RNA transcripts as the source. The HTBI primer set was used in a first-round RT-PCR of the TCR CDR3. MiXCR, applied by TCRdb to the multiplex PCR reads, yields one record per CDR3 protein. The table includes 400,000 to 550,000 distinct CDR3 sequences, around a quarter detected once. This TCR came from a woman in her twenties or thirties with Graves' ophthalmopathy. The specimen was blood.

As DNA, the CDR3 is TGTGCCAGCAGTTACGGTGCAGGGGGAGACACTGAAGCTTTCTTT. This codes for CASSYGAGGDTEAFF. The rearrangement joins TRBV6-2 or TRBV6-3 to TRBJ1-1, with 7 positions matching TRBD1. The V gene end was trimmed by 2 bases and the J gene end by 3 bases; junction bases not matched to a gene: 6. Germline-derived CDR1 and CDR2 are MNHEY and SVGEGT. CDR3 size: 15 residues.